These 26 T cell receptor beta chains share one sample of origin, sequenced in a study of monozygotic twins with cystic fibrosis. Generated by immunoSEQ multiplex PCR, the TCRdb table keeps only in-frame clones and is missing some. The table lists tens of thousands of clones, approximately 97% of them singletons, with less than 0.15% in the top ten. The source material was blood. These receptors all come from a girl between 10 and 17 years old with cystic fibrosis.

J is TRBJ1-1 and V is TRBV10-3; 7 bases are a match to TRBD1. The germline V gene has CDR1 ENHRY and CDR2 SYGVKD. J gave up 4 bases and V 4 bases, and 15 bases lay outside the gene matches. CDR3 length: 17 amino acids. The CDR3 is CAISGPVQGQDATEAFF. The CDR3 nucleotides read TGTGCCATCAGTGGTCCGGTGCAAGGACAGGATGCCACTGAAGCTTTCTTT.

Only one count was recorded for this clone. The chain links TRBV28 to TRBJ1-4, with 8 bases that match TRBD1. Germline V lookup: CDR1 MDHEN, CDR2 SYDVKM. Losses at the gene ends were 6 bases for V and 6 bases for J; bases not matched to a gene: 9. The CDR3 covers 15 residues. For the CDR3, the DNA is TGTGCCAGCAGAACCCACAGGACAGGGTATGAAAAACTGTTTTTT. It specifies CASRTHRTGYEKLFF.

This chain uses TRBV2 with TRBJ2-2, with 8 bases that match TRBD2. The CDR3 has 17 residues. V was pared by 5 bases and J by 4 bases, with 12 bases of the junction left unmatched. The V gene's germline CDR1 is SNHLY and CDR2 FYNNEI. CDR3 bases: TGTGCCAGCAGTACCCCCGGGGGACTAGTGGGCACCGGGGAGCTGTTTTTT. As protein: CASSTPGGLVGTGELFF.

The CDR3 loop reads CAIMDGGHSYTF. The CDR3 DNA is TGTGCCATAATGGACGGGGGACATAGCTACACCTTC. V and J are TRBV19 and TRBJ1-2; the D gene is possibly TRBD1 (6 bases). This CDR3 contains 12 residues. Germline loops: CDR1 LNHDA, CDR2 SQIVND (reference sequence). Trimming shortened V by 10 bases and J by 9 bases, and 18 bases separated the two germline ends.

CDR3: CASSLYTGGYQPQHF. The CDR3 nucleotides read TGTGCCAGCAGCTTGTATACAGGGGGTTATCAGCCCCAGCATTTT. V is TRBV7-2 and J is TRBJ1-5; TRBD1 aligns across 8 bases. The CDR3 totals 15 residues. Trimming took 3 bases from V and 5 from J; bases not matched to a gene: 6. CDR1 and CDR2 from the germline V gene are SGHTA and FQGNSA. The whole variable domain, remainder taken from reference TRBV7-2 and TRBJ1-5, is GAGVSQSPSNKVTEKGKDVELRCDPISGHTALYWYRQSLGQGLEFLIYFQGNSAPDKSGLPSDRFSAERTGGSVSTLTIQRTQQEDSAVYLCASSLYTGGYQPQHFGDGTRLSIL.

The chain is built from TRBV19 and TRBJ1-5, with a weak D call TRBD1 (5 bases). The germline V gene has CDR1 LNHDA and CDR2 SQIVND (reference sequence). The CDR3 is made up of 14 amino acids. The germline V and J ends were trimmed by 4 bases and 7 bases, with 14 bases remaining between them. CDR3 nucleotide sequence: TGTGCCAGTAGTACAGCAGGGATAAGGCAGCCCCAGCATTTT. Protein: CASSTAGIRQPQHF.

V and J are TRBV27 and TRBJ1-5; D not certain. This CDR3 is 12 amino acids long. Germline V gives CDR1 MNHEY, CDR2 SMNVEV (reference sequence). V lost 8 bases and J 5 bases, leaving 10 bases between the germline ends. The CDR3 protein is CASAAGDQPQHF. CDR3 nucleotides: TGTGCCAGCGCAGCCGGGGATCAGCCCCAGCATTTT.

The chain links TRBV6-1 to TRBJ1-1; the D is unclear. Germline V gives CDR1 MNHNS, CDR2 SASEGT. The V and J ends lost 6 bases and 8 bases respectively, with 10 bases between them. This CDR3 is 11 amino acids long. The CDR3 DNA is TGTGCCAGCAGACCTTTGGAAGAAGCTTTCTTT. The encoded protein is CASRPLEEAFF.

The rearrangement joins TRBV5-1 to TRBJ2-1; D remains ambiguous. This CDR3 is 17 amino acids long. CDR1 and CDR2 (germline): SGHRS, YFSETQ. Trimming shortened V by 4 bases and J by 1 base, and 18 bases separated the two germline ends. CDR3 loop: CASSIGPATISYNEQFF. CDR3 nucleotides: TGCGCCAGCAGCATCGGACCAGCGACCATTTCCTACAATGAGCAGTTCTTC.

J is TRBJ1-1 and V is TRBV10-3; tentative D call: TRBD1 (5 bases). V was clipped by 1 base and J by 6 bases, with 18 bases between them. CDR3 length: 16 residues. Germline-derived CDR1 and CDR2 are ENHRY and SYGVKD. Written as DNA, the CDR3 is TGTGCCATCAGTGAGTGGATCGAGGGGCGCAGCGCTGAAGCTTTCTTT. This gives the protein CAISEWIEGRSAEAFF.

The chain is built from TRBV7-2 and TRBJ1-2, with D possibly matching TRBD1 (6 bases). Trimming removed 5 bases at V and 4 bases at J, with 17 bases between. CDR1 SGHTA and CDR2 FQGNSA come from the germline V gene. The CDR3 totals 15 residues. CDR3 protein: CASSEDSTRGYGYTF. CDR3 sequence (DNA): TGTGCCAGCAGCGAGGACAGCACAAGGGGCTATGGCTACACCTTC.

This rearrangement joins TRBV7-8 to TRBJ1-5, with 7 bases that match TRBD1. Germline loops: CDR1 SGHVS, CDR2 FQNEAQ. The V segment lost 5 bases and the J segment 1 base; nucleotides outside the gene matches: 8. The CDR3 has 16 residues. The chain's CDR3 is CASSPLQGVSNQPQHF. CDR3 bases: TGTGCCAGCAGCCCACTCCAGGGGGTGAGCAATCAGCCCCAGCATTTT.

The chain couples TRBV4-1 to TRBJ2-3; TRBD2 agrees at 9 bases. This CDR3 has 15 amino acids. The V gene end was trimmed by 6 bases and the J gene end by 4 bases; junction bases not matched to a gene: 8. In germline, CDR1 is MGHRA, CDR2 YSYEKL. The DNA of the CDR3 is TGCGCCAGCAGTCTTAGCGGGAGTGGGGCAGATACGCAGTATTTT. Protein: CASSLSGSGADTQYF.

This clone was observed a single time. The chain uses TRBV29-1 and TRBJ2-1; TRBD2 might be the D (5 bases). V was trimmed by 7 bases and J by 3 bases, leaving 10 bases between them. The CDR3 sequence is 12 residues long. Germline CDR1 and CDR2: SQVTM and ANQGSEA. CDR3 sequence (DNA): TGCAGCGCCGAGGGCCTCTACAATGAGCAGTTCTTC. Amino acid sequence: CSAEGLYNEQFF.

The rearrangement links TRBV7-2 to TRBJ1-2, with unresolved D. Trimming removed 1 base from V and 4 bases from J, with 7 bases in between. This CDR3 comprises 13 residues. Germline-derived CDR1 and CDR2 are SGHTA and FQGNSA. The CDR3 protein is CASSLEGIYGYTF. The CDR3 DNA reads TGTGCCAGCAGCTTAGAAGGGATCTATGGCTACACCTTC. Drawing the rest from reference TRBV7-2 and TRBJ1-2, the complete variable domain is GAGVSQSPSNKVTEKGKDVELRCDPISGHTALYWYRQSLGQGLEFLIYFQGNSAPDKSGLPSDRFSAERTGGSVSTLTIQRTQQEDSAVYLCASSLEGIYGYTFGSGTRLTVV.

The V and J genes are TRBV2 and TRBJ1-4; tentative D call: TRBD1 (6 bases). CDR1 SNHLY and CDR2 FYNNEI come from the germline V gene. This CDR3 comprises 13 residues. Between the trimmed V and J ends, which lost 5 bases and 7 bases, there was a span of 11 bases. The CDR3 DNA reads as TGTGCCAGCAGTCAGGGGTTCGGTGAAAAACTGTTTTTT. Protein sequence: CASSQGFGEKLFF.

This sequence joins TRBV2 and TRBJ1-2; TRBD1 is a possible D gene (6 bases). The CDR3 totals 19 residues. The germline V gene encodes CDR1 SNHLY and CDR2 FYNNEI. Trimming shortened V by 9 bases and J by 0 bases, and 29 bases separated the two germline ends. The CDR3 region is CARGTERQVIKPTNYGYTF. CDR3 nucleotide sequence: TGTGCCAGAGGGACCGAAAGACAGGTCATTAAACCTACTAACTATGGCTACACCTTC.

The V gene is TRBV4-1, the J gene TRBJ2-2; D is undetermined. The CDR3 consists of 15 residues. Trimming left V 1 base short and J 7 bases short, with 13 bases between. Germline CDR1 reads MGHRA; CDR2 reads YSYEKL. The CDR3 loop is CASSQGPVPGGELFF. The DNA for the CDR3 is TGCGCCAGCAGCCAAGGACCGGTCCCAGGCGGGGAGCTGTTTTTT.

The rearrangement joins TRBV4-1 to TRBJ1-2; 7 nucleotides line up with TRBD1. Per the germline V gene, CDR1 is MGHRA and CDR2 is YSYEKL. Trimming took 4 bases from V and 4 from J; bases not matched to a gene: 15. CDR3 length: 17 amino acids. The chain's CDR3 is CASSLITSRGSSYGYTF. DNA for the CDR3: TGCGCCAGCAGCCTCATCACCTCCAGGGGGTCTAGCTATGGCTACACCTTC.

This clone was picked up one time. The CDR3 loop reads CASSLAGSGTEAFF. In DNA form, the CDR3 reads TGTGCCAGCAGCTTAGCAGGGAGTGGCACTGAAGCTTTCTTT. The gene calls are TRBV5-4 and TRBJ1-1, with D tentatively TRBD1 (5 bases). This CDR3 spans 14 amino acids. Germline CDR1 reads SGHNT; CDR2 reads YYREEE (reference sequence). V was trimmed by 2 bases and J by 4 bases, leaving 12 bases between them.

Here the CDR3 DNA reads TGCGCCAGCAGCTTGCGAGCGGATATCCAAGAGACCCAGTACTTC. Its translation is CASSLRADIQETQYF. V gene TRBV5-1 combines with J gene TRBJ2-5, with D perhaps matching TRBD2 (5 bases). CDR3 size: 15 residues. CDR1 is SGHRS, CDR2 YFSETQ, per germline. V gave up 1 base and J gave up 1 base, with 11 bases separating them.

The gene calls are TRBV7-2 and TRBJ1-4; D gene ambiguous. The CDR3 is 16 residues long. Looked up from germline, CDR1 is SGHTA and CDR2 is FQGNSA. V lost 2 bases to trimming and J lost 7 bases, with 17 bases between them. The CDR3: CASSLRSWVFGEKLFF. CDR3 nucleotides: TGTGCCAGCAGCTTAAGGAGTTGGGTGTTTGGTGAAAAACTGTTTTTT.

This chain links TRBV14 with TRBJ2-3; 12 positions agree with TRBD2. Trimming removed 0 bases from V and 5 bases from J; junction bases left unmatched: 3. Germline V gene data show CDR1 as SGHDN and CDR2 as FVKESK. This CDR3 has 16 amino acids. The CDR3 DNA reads TGTGCCAGCAGCCAAGATCTGGGACTAGCGGGAGATACGCAGTATTTT. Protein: CASSQDLGLAGDTQYF.

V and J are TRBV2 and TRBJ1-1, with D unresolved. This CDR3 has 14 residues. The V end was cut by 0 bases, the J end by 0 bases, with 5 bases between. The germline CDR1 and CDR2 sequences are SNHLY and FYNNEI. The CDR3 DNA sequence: TGTGCCAGCAGTGAAGCCGCGTTGAACACTGAAGCTTTCTTT. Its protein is CASSEAALNTEAFF. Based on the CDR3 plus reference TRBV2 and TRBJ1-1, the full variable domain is EPEVTQTPSHQVTQMGQEVILRCVPISNHLYFYWYRQILGQKVEFLVSFYNNEISEKSEIFDDQFSVERPDGSNFTLKIRSTKLEDSAMYFCASSEAALNTEAFFGQGTRLTVV.

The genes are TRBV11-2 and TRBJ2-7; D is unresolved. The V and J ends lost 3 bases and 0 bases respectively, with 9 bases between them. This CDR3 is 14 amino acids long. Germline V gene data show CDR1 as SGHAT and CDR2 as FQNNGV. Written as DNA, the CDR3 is TGTGCCAGCAGCTTGGGCCCTAGCTCCTACGAGCAGTACGTC. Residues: CASSLGPSSYEQYV.

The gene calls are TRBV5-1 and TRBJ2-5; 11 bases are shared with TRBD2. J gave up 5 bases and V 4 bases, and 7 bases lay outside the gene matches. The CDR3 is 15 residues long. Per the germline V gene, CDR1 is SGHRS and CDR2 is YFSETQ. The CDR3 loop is CASSPPLAGEETQYF. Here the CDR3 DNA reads TGCGCCAGCAGCCCCCCACTAGCGGGAGAGGAGACCCAGTACTTC.